These 9 T cell receptor beta chains share one sample of origin, sequenced in a study of blood T cell repertoires in COVID-19. TCRdb's copy holds only in-frame clones and misses some; the assay was immunoSEQ multiplex PCR. Altogether roughly 300,000 clones are present, 70% to 90% being singletons, with the ten largest covering less than 9.5%. Sequencing used peripheral blood. Receptors originate from a woman aged 45 to 65 who had recovered from COVID-19.

The V call is TRBV27, the J call TRBJ2-7, with 9 bases aligning to TRBD2. The CDR3 has 14 residues. CDR1 and CDR2 (germline): MNHEY, SMNVEV (reference sequence). V gave up 7 bases and J gave up 2 bases; unmatched junction bases: 6. CDR3 nucleotides: TGTGCCAGCAAAACTAGCGGGTACCCCTACGAGCAGTACTTC. The encoded protein is CASKTSGYPYEQYF.

The CDR3 DNA reads as TGTGCCAGCAACGACCCAGGAGGGTCGAACACTGAAGCTTTCTTT. This sequence encodes CASNDPGGSNTEAFF. The chain carries TRBV28 and TRBJ1-1; D is unclear. The germline V gene has CDR1 MDHEN and CDR2 SYDVKM. V was cut by 7 bases and J by 1 base, with 16 bases left in between. The CDR3 is made up of 15 amino acids.

The rearrangement links TRBV28 to TRBJ2-2; D is ambiguous. This CDR3 has 13 amino acids. CDR1 MDHEN and CDR2 SYDVKM come from the germline V gene. V lost 3 bases and J 1 base, leaving 3 bases between the germline ends. CDR3 in amino acids: CASSFQNTGELFF. In nucleotides, the CDR3 is TGTGCCAGCAGTTTTCAGAACACCGGGGAGCTGTTTTTT.

CDR3 DNA: TGTGCCAGCAGTGATCCCGGGGGGGCGGGCACAGATACGCAGTATTTT. This translates into CASSDPGGAGTDTQYF. The V gene is TRBV6-1, the J gene TRBJ2-3; 8 nucleotides line up with TRBD2. Germline values: CDR1 MNHNS, CDR2 SASEGT. The CDR3 is 16 amino acids. The J segment lost 1 base and the V segment lost 3 bases, leaving 6 bases of the junction unmatched.

This clone was observed once. The chain is built from TRBV6-5 and TRBJ1-2, with 9 bases identical to TRBD1. The germline V gene has CDR1 MNHEY and CDR2 SVGAGI. Trimming at V came to 6 bases and at J to 7 bases, leaving 12 bases not matched to a gene. This CDR3 comprises 15 residues. CDR3 DNA sequence: TGTGCCAGCAGGGACAGGGGCATGGGAGGGACTGGCTACACCTTC. Translating it yields CASRDRGMGGTGYTF.

The V and J genes are TRBV23-1 and TRBJ2-3, with 7 positions matching TRBD2. TRBV23-1 is an ORF for which the function is uncertain. With V trimmed by 1 base and J by 0 bases, 7 bases remained unmatched. This CDR3 has 17 amino acids. The CDR3 DNA follows: TGCGCCAGCAGTCAATTTCGAGGGAGGGAGAGCACAGATACGCAGTATTTT. It yields the protein CASSQFRGRESTDTQYF.

The CDR3 DNA reads TGCGCCAGCAGCTGGGTCAAGCGGGTTCACAATGAGCAGTTCTTC. It specifies CASSWVKRVHNEQFF. V usage is TRBV5-1 and J usage is TRBJ2-1; D perhaps matches TRBD2 (6 bases). Trimming shortened V by 3 bases and J by 5 bases, and 15 bases separated the two germline ends. The germline CDR1 and CDR2 sequences are SGHRS and YFSETQ. The CDR3 sequence is 15 residues long.

V gene TRBV7-2 combines with J gene TRBJ2-1, with 7 bases identical to TRBD1. This CDR3 contains 13 residues. J lost 7 bases, V lost 8 bases, and 8 bases had no gene match. Germline V lookup: CDR1 SGHTA, CDR2 FQGNSA. The CDR3 spells CASEGAARNEQFF. The CDR3 bases are TGTGCCAGCGAGGGGGCGGCGAGGAATGAGCAGTTCTTC.

CDR3 sequence (DNA): TGTGCCAGCAGCTTAGGACGGACAGGGGGTAACAATGAGCAGTTCTTC. Amino acids: CASSLGRTGGNNEQFF. The V call is TRBV11-2, the J call TRBJ2-1; 10 bases align to TRBD1. Per the germline V gene, CDR1 is SGHAT and CDR2 is FQNNGV. The J segment lost 5 bases and the V segment lost 1 base, leaving 5 bases of the junction unmatched. The CDR3 sequence is 16 residues long.